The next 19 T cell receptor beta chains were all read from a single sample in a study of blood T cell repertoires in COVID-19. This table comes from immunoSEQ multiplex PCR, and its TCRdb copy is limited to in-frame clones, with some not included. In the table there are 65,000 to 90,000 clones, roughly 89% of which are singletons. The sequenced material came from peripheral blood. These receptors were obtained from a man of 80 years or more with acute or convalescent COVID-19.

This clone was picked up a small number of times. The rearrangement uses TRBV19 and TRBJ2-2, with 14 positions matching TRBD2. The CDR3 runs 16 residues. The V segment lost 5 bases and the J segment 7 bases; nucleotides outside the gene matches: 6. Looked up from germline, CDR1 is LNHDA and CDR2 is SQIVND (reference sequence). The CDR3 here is CASSVTSGRAGGELFF. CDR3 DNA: TGTGCCAGTAGTGTGACTAGCGGGAGGGCTGGCGGGGAGCTGTTTTTT.

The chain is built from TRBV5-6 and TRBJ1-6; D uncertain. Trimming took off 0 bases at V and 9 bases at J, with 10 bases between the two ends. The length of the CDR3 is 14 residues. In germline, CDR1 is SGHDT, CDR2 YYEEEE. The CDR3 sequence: CASSLVTSGSPLHF. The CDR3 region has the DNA TGTGCCAGCAGCTTGGTGACCTCAGGTTCACCCCTCCACTTT.

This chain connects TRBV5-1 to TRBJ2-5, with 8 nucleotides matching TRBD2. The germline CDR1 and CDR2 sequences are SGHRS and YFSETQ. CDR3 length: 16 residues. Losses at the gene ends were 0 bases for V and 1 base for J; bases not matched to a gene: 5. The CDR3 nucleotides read TGCGCCAGCAGCTTGGCTGGCGGGGGGTCCCAAGAGACCCAGTACTTC. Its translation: CASSLAGGGSQETQYF.

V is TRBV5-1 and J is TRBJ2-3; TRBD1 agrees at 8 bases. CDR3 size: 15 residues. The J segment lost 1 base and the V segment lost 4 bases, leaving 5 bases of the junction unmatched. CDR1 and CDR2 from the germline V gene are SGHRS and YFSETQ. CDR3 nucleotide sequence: TGCGCCAGCAGCGGACCGGGACAGGGCACAGATACGCAGTATTTT. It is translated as CASSGPGQGTDTQYF.

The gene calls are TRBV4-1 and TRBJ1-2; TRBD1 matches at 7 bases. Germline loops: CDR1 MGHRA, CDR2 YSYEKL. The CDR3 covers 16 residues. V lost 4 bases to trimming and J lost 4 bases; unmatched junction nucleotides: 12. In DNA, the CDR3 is TGCGCCAGCAGCCGCGAAATTTCGGACAGGCCCTATGGCTACACCTTC. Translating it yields CASSREISDRPYGYTF.

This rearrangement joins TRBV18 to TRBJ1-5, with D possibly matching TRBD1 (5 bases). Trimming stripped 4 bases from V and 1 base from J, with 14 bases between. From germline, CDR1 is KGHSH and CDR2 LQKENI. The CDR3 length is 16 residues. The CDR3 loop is CASSRAGRGSNQPQHF. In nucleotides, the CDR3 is TGTGCCAGCTCACGAGCAGGGAGGGGAAGCAATCAGCCCCAGCATTTT.

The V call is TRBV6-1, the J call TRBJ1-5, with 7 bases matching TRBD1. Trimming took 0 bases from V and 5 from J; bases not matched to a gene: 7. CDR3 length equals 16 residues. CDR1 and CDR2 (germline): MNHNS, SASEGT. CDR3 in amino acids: CASSEALRTGDQPQHF. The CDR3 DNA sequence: TGTGCCAGCAGTGAAGCGCTTCGAACAGGGGATCAGCCCCAGCATTTT.

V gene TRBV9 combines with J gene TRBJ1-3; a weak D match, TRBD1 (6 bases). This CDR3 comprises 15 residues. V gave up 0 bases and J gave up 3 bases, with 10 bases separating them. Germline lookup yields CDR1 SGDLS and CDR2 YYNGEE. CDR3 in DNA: TGTGCCAGCAGCGTAGAAACAGGGAGTGGAAACACCATATATTTT. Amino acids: CASSVETGSGNTIYF.

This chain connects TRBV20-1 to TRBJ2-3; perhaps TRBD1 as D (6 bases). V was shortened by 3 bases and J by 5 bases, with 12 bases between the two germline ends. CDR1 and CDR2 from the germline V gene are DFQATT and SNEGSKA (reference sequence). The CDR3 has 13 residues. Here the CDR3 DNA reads TGCAGTGCTAGTCACAGGGATGAAGATACGCAGTATTTT. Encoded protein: CSASHRDEDTQYF.

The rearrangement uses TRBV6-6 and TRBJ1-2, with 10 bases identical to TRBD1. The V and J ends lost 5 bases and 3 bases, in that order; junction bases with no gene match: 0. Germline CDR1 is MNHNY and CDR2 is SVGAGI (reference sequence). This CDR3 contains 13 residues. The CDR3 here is CASSGQGDYGYTF. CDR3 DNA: TGTGCCAGCAGTGGACAGGGGGACTATGGCTACACCTTC.

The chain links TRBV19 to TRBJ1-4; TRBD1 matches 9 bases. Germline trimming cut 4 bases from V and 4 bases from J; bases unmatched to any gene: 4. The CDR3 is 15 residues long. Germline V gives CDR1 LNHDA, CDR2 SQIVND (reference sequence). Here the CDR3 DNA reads TGTGCCAGTAGTACTCTGGGACAGGGTAATGAAAAACTGTTTTTT. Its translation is CASSTLGQGNEKLFF.

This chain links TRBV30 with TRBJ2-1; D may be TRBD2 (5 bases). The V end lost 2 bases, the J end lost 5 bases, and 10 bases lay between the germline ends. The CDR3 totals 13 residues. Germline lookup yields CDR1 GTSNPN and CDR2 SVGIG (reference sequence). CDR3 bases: TGTGCCTGGAGTCAAGGACTGGACAATGAGCAGTTCTTC. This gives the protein CAWSQGLDNEQFF.

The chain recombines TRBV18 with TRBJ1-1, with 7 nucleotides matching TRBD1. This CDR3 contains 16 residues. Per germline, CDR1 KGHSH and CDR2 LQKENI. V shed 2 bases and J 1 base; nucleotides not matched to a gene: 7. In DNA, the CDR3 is TGTGCCAGCTCACCATTTAGGGGGCGCCAGAACACTGAAGCTTTCTTT. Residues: CASSPFRGRQNTEAFF.

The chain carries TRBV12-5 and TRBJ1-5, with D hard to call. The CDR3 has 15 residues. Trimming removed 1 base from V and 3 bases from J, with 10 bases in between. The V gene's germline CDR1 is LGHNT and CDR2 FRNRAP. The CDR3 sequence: CASGLARQLNQPQHF. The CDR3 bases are TGTGCTAGTGGTTTGGCCAGGCAGCTCAATCAGCCCCAGCATTTT. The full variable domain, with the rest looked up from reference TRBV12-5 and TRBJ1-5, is DARVTQTPRHKVTEMGQEVTMRCQPILGHNTVFWYRQTMMQGLELLAYFRNRAPLDDSGMPKDRFSAEMPDATLATLKIQPSEPRDSAVYFCASGLARQLNQPQHFGDGTRLSIL.

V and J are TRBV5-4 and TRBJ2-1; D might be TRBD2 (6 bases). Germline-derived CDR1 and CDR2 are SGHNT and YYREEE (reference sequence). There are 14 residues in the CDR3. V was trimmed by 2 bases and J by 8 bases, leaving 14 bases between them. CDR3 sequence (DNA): TGTGCCAGCAGCTTCGGAGGGGCCCCCCATGAGCAGTTCTTC. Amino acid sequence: CASSFGGAPHEQFF.

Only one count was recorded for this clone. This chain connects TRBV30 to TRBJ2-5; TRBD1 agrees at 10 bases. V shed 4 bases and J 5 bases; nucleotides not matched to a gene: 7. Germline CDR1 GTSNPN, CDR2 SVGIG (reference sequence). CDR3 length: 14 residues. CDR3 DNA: TGTGCCTGGAAAAACCCGGGACAGGGGGAGACCCAGTACTTC. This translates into CAWKNPGQGETQYF. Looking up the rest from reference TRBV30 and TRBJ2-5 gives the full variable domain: SQTIHQWPATLVQPVGSPLSLECTVEGTSNPNLYWYRQAAGRGLQLLFYSVGIGQISSEVPQNLSASRPQDRQFILSSKKLLLSDSGFYLCAWKNPGQGETQYFGPGTRLLVL.

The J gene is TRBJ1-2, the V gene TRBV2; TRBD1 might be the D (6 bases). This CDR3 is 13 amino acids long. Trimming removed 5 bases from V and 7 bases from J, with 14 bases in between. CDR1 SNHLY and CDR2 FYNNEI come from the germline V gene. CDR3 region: CASSPGAGVGYTF. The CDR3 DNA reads TGTGCCAGCAGTCCCGGGGCAGGGGTTGGCTACACCTTC.

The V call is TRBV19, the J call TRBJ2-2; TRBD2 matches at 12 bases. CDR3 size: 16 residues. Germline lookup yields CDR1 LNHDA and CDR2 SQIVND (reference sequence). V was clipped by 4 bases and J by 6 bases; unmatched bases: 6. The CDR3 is CASSTRLAGEAGELFF. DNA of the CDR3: TGTGCCAGTAGTACCCGACTAGCGGGAGAAGCCGGGGAGCTGTTTTTT.

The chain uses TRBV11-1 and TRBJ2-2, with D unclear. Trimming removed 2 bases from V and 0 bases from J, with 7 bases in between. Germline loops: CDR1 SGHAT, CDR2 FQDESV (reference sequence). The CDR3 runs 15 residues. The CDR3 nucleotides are TGTGCCAGCAGCTTACATCGGGCGAACACCGGGGAGCTGTTTTTT. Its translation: CASSLHRANTGELFF.